This passage covers 14 T cell receptor beta chains from one sample sequenced in a study of shared clonotypes between healthy human individuals. Using immunoSEQ multiplex PCR, the repertoire was profiled, and TCRdb retains in-frame clones only, with some absent. Here the sample spans about 1.5 million clones, roughly 96% being singletons. What was sequenced was naive CD4+ T cells sorted from blood. As for subset: CD45RA+ positively selected. All receptors come from a man aged 25-45 years in good health.

This sequence joins TRBV28 and TRBJ2-1; D gene ambiguous. V lost 6 bases, J lost 6 bases, and 12 bases lay in between. The CDR3 length is 13 residues. Looked up from germline, CDR1 is MDHEN and CDR2 is SYDVKM. The CDR3 here is CASRELGSNEQFF. The DNA of the CDR3 is TGTGCCAGCAGGGAATTGGGAAGCAATGAGCAGTTCTTC.

The rearrangement links TRBV28 to TRBJ2-5, with a weak D call TRBD2 (7 bases). The CDR3 spans 13 residues. Per the germline V gene, CDR1 is MDHEN and CDR2 is SYDVKM. Trimming removed 6 bases from V and 3 bases from J, with 11 bases in between. The chain's CDR3 is CASRGGREETQYF. DNA of the CDR3: TGTGCCAGCAGAGGGGGGAGGGAAGAGACCCAGTACTTC.

The V call is TRBV11-2, the J call TRBJ2-1; 13 bases map to TRBD2. Germline CDR1 and CDR2: SGHAT and FQNNGV. There are 16 residues in the CDR3. V was pared by 5 bases and J by 7 bases, with 8 bases of the junction left unmatched. CDR3 coding DNA: TGTGCCAGCAGCAAAACTAGCGGGAGGGTATCGAATGAGCAGTTCTTC. Translation gives CASSKTSGRVSNEQFF. Variable domain in full (rest from reference TRBV11-2 and TRBJ2-1): EAGVAQSPRYKIIEKRQSVAFWCNPISGHATLYWYQQILGQGPKLLIQFQNNGVVDDSQLPKDRFSAERLKGVDSTLKIQPAKLEDSAVYLCASSKTSGRVSNEQFFGPGTRLTVL.

The V gene is TRBV18, the J gene TRBJ2-2; D assignment may be TRBD1 or TRBD2 (5 bases each). Germline V lookup: CDR1 KGHSH, CDR2 LQKENI. Trimming removed 3 bases from V and 4 bases from J, with 18 bases in between. This CDR3 is 17 amino acids long. CDR3 sequence (DNA): TGTGCCAGCTCACCGCTTTACGGGGCGGGCAGCACCGGGGAGCTGTTTTTT. Protein product: CASSPLYGAGSTGELFF.

The chain uses TRBV5-1 and TRBJ2-1; D call uncertain. Germline V gene sequence: CDR1 SGHRS, CDR2 YFSETQ. This CDR3 comprises 16 residues. The germline V and J ends were trimmed by 0 bases and 8 bases, with 18 bases remaining between them. The CDR3 DNA sequence: TGCGCCAGCAGCTTGGAGGTGCATTGGCGGACGGATGAGCAGTTCTTC. Amino acids: CASSLEVHWRTDEQFF.

The CDR3 reads CASSQTSGSPGETQYF. In DNA form, the CDR3 reads TGTGCCAGCAGCCAAACGAGCGGGAGTCCCGGAGAGACCCAGTACTTC. The chain has TRBV11-3 and TRBJ2-5, with 8 nucleotides matching TRBD2. In germline, CDR1 is SGHNT, CDR2 YENEEA. After removal of 5 bases from V and 4 bases from J, the junction contained 12 bases not matched to a gene. This CDR3 comprises 16 residues.

The chain recombines TRBV9 with TRBJ1-3; D possibly corresponds to TRBD1 (6 bases). The CDR3 is 15 residues long. With 3 bases removed from V and 4 bases from J, the gap between germline ends came to 14 bases. The germline V gene encodes CDR1 SGDLS and CDR2 YYNGEE. Here the CDR3 reads CASSATQGIGNTIYF. CDR3 nucleotide sequence: TGTGCCAGCAGCGCAACCCAGGGGATAGGAAACACCATATATTTT.

This chain joins TRBV5-1 and TRBJ1-2, with D perhaps matching TRBD1 (6 bases). The V end lost 5 bases, the J end lost 2 bases, and 16 bases lay between the germline ends. The CDR3 spans 15 residues. Looked up from germline, CDR1 is SGHRS and CDR2 is YFSETQ. The CDR3 bases are TGCGCCAGCAGTTGGGCACAGGGTAGCAACTATGGCTACACCTTC. This sequence encodes CASSWAQGSNYGYTF.

Only one count was recorded for this clone. DNA for the CDR3: TGTGCCAGCAGCTTAGTCGGGTGGAAGACCCAGTACTTC. This sequence encodes CASSLVGWKTQYF. The chain uses TRBV7-9 and TRBJ2-5, with no clear D. The V gene lost 1 base and the J gene lost 6 bases, with 9 bases spanning the gap. CDR1 and CDR2 from the germline V gene are SEHNR and FQNEAQ (reference sequence). CDR3 size: 13 residues. Full variable domain (missing parts from reference TRBV7-9 and TRBJ2-5): DTGVSQNPRHKITKRGQNVTFRCDPISEHNRLYWYRQTLGQGPEFLTYFQNEAQLEKSRLLSDRFSAERPKGSFSTLEIQRTEQGDSAMYLCASSLVGWKTQYFGPGTRLLVL.

The chain uses TRBV4-1 and TRBJ1-4; TRBD1 might be the D (6 bases). The CDR3 is made up of 16 amino acids. Germline values: CDR1 MGHRA, CDR2 YSYEKL. V lost 4 bases and J lost 8, with 20 bases in between. For the CDR3, the DNA is TGCGCCAGCAGCCTTTCCCCAGGGGCAGTTTCCGAAAAACTGTTTTTT. This sequence encodes CASSLSPGAVSEKLFF.

The chain combines TRBV6-5 with TRBJ2-1; D possibly corresponds to TRBD1 (5 bases). Trimming took 0 bases from V and 5 from J, leaving 11 bases between them. CDR3 length equals 15 residues. Germline V CDR1 and CDR2: MNHEY, SVGAGI. The CDR3 DNA sequence: TGTGCCAGCAGTTACTCGTGGACACTTAACAATGAGCAGTTCTTC. It is translated as CASSYSWTLNNEQFF.

On this clone itself: The sample contains more than one DNA sequence encoding this CDR3. The chain has TRBV28 and TRBJ2-1; D ambiguous. Trimming removed 3 bases from V and 4 bases from J, with 13 bases in between. Germline V CDR1 and CDR2: MDHEN, SYDVKM. The CDR3 is made up of 15 amino acids. The chain's CDR3 is CASSFRGVGYNEQFF. The CDR3 DNA is TGTGCCAGCAGTTTCCGAGGTGTCGGATACAATGAGCAGTTCTTC. The variable domain in full, with the rest retrieved from reference TRBV28 and TRBJ2-1, is DVKVTQSSRYLVKRTGEKVFLECVQDMDHENMFWYRQDPGLGLRLIYFSYDVKMKEKGDIPEGYSVSREKKERFSLILESASTNQTSMYLCASSFRGVGYNEQFFGPGTRLTVL.

This chain links TRBV16 with TRBJ2-2, with 11 bases matching TRBD1. Per the germline V gene, CDR1 is KGHSY and CDR2 is FQNENV. The CDR3 has 18 amino acids. V lost 4 bases, J lost 6 bases, and 13 bases stayed unmatched. The CDR3 reads CASSLRTKDRGLSGELFF. CDR3 DNA sequence: TGTGCCAGCAGCCTACGAACCAAGGACAGGGGGCTATCCGGGGAGCTGTTTTTT.

Comment on this clone: Other DNA sequences of this sample code for an identical CDR3. The chain links TRBV7-2 to TRBJ2-7; 10 bases fit TRBD2. Trimming took 2 bases from V and 4 from J; bases not matched to a gene: 5. Germline-derived CDR1 and CDR2 are SGHTA and FQGNSA. The CDR3 is 15 residues long. CDR3 residues: CASSLLAGDTYEQYF. CDR3 sequence (DNA): TGTGCCAGCAGCTTACTAGCGGGAGACACGTACGAGCAGTACTTC.